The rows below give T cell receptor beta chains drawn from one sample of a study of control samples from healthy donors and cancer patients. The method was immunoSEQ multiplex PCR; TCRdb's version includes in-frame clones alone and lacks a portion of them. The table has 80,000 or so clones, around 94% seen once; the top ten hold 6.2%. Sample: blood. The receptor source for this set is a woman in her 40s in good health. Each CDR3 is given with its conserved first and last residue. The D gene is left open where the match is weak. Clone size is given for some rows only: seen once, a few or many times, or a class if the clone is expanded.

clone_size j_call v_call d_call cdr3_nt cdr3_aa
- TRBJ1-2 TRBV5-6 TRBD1 TGTGCCAGCAGCTTCGGGACAGGAGCCTCTTGGGGCTACACCTTC CASSFGTGASWGYTF
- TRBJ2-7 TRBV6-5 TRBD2 TGTGCCAGCAGTTATGCGGGACTATCGACCCTCTACGAGCAGTACTTC CASSYAGLSTLYEQYF
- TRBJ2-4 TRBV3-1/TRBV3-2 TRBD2 TGTGCCAGCAGCCAAGGATCGGGACTAGATTCAAACATTCAGTACTTC CASSQGSGLDSNIQYF
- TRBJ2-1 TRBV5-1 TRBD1 TGCGCCAGCGCGCCGGGACAGGGGGTCAATGAGCAGTTCTTC CASAPGQGVNEQFF
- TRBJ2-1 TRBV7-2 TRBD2 TGTGCCAGCAGCCCAGGGGGACTAGCGGGAGGCGATGAGCAGTTCTTC CASSPGGLAGGDEQFF
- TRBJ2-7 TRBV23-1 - TGCGCCAGCAGCCAACTACGTCACTTGGAAAAATTTCGATACGAGCAGTACTTC CASSQLRHLEKFRYEQYF
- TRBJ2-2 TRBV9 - TGTGCCAGCAGCGTAGCTGGCAGCGTTCACGGGGAGCTGTTTTTT CASSVAGSVHGELFF
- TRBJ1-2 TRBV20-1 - TGCAGTGCTAGTCACGGGGGGCACGGCTACACCTTC CSASHGGHGYTF
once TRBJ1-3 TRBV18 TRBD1 TGTGCCAGCTCACCACAGCCAGGGGGCTCTGGAAACACCATATATTTT CASSPQPGGSGNTIYF
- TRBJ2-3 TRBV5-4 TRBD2 TGTGCCAGCAGCTTGGCCGCAGCGGGAGTTGTCACAGATACGCAGTATTTT CASSLAAAGVVTDTQYF
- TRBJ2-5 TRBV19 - TGTGCCAGTTCGAACACCGGGACTCTGGTGGAGACCCAGTACTTC CASSNTGTLVETQYF
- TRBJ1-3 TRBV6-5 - TGTGCCAGCAGTAACCTATTGGGGACTGGAAACACCATATATTTT CASSNLLGTGNTIYF
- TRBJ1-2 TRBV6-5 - TGTGCCAGCACCGAGGACAGAACTAACTATGGCTACACCTTC CASTEDRTNYGYTF
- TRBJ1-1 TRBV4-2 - TGTGCCAGCAGCCAAGATATTAAGGGAATACGGAACACTGAAGCTTTCTTT CASSQDIKGIRNTEAFF
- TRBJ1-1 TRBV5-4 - TGTGCCAGCAGCTTGTCAGGGAGGGGTACTGAAGCTTTCTTT CASSLSGRGTEAFF
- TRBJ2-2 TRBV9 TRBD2 TGTGCCAGCAGCGTAGGGACTAGCGGGGGGGCGTTCACCGGGGAGCTGTTTTTT CASSVGTSGGAFTGELFF
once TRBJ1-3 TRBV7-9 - TGTGCCAGCAGTGGGCTGCTCAACTCTGGAAACACCATATATTTT CASSGLLNSGNTIYF
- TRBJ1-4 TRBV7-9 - TGTGCCAGCAGCTTAGGCCTCCCGAATGAAAAACTGTTTTTT CASSLGLPNEKLFF
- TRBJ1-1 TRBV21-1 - TGTGCCAGCAGCAAACCGGGGCTTCTGAACACTGAAGCTTTCTTT CASSKPGLLNTEAFF
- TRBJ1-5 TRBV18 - TGTGCCAGCTCACCTGAACAAGGACGGTTTAGCAATCAGCCCCAGCATTTT CASSPEQGRFSNQPQHF
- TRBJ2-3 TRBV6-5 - TGTGCCAGCAGTTACCTTCGAGCGGGTAACACAGATACGCAGTATTTT CASSYLRAGNTDTQYF
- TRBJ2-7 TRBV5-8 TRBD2 TGTGCCAGCAGCCGACATGGACTAGCGGTTAAAGAGCAGTACTTC CASSRHGLAVKEQYF
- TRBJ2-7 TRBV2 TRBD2 TGTGCCAGCAGTGGGGGACTAGCGGGAGTAGCCTACGAGCAGTACTTC CASSGGLAGVAYEQYF
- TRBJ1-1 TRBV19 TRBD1 TGTGCCACCACACAGGGGGTGTTCACTGAAGCTTTCTTT CATTQGVFTEAFF
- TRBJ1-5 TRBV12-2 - TGTGCAAGTCGCTTAGCGTACAGGGGCCTGTACAGCAATCAGCCCCAGCATTTT CASRLAYRGLYSNQPQHF
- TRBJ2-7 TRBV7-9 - TGTGCCAGCGCAACCCAGACGGGGGTCGAGCAGTACTTC CASATQTGVEQYF
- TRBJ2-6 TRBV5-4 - TGTGCCAGCAGCTTCCAAGGGGCCGGGGCCAACGTCCTGACTTTC CASSFQGAGANVLTF
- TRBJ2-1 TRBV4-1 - TGCGCCAGCAGCCAGGAAACCGGGCCCCCGGGCGATGAGCAGTTCTTC CASSQETGPPGDEQFF
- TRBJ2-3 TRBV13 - TGTGCCAGCAGCGAACGACAGGTAACGCAGTATTTT CASSERQVTQYF
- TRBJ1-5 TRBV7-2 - TGTGCCAGCAGCTTAGCAGCTGATTATAGCAATCAGCCCCAGCATTTT CASSLAADYSNQPQHF
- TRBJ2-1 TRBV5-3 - TGTGCCAGAAGCGAAGTTTCGTGGCACAATGAGCAGTTCTTC CARSEVSWHNEQFF
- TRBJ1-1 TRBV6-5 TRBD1 TGTGCCAGCAGTTACGGGACAGGACTTTGGAACACTGAAGCTTTCTTT CASSYGTGLWNTEAFF
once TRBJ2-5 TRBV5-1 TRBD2 TGCGCCAGCAGCTTGCCCAAGCGGGGGAGGTACCAAGAGACCCAGTACTTC CASSLPKRGRYQETQYF
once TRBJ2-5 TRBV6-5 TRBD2 TGTGCCAGCAGTTCTAGCGGGAGAAGGACCCAGTACTTC CASSSSGRRTQYF
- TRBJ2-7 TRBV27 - TGTGCCAGCAGTTTATCAGGGTACTACGAGCAGTACTTC CASSLSGYYEQYF
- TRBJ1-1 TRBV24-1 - TGTGCCACCAGTGACGACAGTGTCCTCGGTGAAGCTTTCTTT CATSDDSVLGEAFF
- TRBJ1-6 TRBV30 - TGTGCCTGGGCTGCAGGGGACAATTCACCCCTCCACTTT CAWAAGDNSPLHF
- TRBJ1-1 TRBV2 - TGTGCCAGCAGTGAATTCAGGGTGAACACTGAAGCTTTCTTT CASSEFRVNTEAFF
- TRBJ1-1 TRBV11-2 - TGTGCCAGCAGCTTAACGGAACAGTACACTGAAGCTTTCTTT CASSLTEQYTEAFF
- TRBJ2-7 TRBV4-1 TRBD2 TGCGCCAGCAGCCAAGATGAGACTAGCGGGAGTTTCTACGAGCAGTACTTC CASSQDETSGSFYEQYF
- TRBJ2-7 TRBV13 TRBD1 TGTGCCAGCAGCTCTTACGGGACAGCAAGCTCCTACGAGCAGTACTTC CASSSYGTASSYEQYF
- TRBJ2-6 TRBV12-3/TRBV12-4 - TGTGCCAGCAGGGTCGAATGGGCCAACGTCCTGACTTTC CASRVEWANVLTF